This TCR beta chain is drawn from a study of a mutant IDH1 vaccine in newly diagnosed glioma. The repertoire was sequenced with immunoSEQ multiplex PCR; TCRdb's copy has only in-frame clones and lacks some. The sample contains tens of thousands of clones, 70% to 80% of which appear only once. This CDR3 spans 14 amino acids. The V segment lost 6 bases and the J segment 8 bases; nucleotides outside the gene matches: 7. Germline V gene sequence: CDR1 SGHTA, CDR2 FQGNSA. The time point denotes: baseline, week 1 (first vaccination visit). As to treatment: pre-vaccination baseline after standard-of-care therapy. Notes on this clone: Its antigen is still unknown.

Study-wide points: Variations in leading peripheral T cell clonotypes appeared to have no connection with pseudoprogression. The study observed vaccine-induced immune responses in 90% to 95% of patients.

V usage is TRBV7-2 and J usage is TRBJ1-4, with 9 bases fitting TRBD1. The specimen was PBMCs, collected from a glioma patient treated with radiotherapy, temozolomide or both. The sequence was collected from a woman between 40 and 50 years old with glioma. CDR3 protein: CASRRDRVEEKLFF. The CDR3 DNA sequence: TGTGCCAGCAGACGGGACAGGGTAGAAGAAAAACTGTTTTTT.